These 4 T cell receptor beta chains were all obtained from the same sample, sequenced in a study of regulatory T cells in long-lasting Graves disease. Library construction for TCR beta used iRepertoire HTBI primers and Arm-PCR of CDR3 regions. TCRdb analysed the multiplex PCR reads with MiXCR anew, one entry per CDR3 protein. The data contain about 540,000 distinct CDR3 sequences, 13% of them seen just once; the ten biggest clones take up roughly a tenth. Time point here: newly diagnosed GD, antithyroid drugs for less than 3 months. Making the TCR library involved RNA that had been extracted from PBMCs. These data are also associated with another study on T cells in Graves' hyperthyroidism and ophthalmopathy.

This sample comprised peripheral blood mononuclear cells (PBMCs), obtained at new diagnosis, from a patient treated with antithyroid drugs. The receptors were gathered from a young man with Graves disease.

This clonotype was observed at least ten times. The chain has TRBV20-1 and TRBJ1-5; 9 bases align to TRBD1. The CDR3 has 14 amino acids. J gave up 8 bases and V 3 bases, and 8 bases lay outside the gene matches. Germline CDR1 DFQATT, CDR2 SNEGSKA (reference sequence). CDR3 region: CSARSGQGVEPQHF. CDR3 nucleotide sequence: TGCAGTGCTAGGTCGGGACAGGGAGTTGAGCCCCAGCATTTT.

The table lists this clonotype with many counts. The chain recombines TRBV3-1 with TRBJ2-2; the D gene is possibly TRBD1 (6 bases). Trimming stripped 5 bases from V and 0 bases from J, with 10 bases between. CDR1 LGHDT and CDR2 YNNKEL come from the germline V gene (reference sequence). This CDR3 has 15 amino acids. CDR3 bases: TGTGCCAGCAGCACCCGGACAGCGAACACCGGGGAGCTGTTTTTT. Its translation: CASSTRTANTGELFF.

The chain is built from TRBV9 and TRBJ2-3, with 10 bases aligning to TRBD2. V trimming: 0 bases; J trimming: 1 base; junction bases outside the gene matches: 5. Germline V gene sequence: CDR1 SGDLS, CDR2 YYNGEE. The CDR3 consists of 17 residues. CDR3 bases: TGTGCCAGCAGCGTAGGGGCTAGCGGGAGACGCACAGATACGCAGTATTTT. Amino acid sequence: CASSVGASGRRTDTQYF.

The sample holds many counts of this clonotype. The chain links TRBV25-1 to TRBJ2-7; possible D gene TRBD2, 6 bases. In germline, CDR1 is MGHDK, CDR2 SYGVNS. Between the trimmed V and J ends, which lost 3 bases and 6 bases, there was a span of 15 bases. The length of the CDR3 is 14 residues. CDR3 DNA: TGTGCCAGCAGTGACTCAACTAGCAGTCGCGAGCAGTACTTC. It is translated as CASSDSTSSREQYF.